This TCR beta chain was retrieved from a study of T cell responses to AZD1222 COVID-19 vaccine. Study conclusions and caveats: Samples come after the peak T cell response, not at day 14. Mostly white British, mostly female donors; authors suggested clonal diversity may be underestimated. Just a handful of AZD1222 recipients tested seropositive at baseline.

On this clone: Its antigen is unknown.

This CDR3 region has 14 residues. V gave up 3 bases and J gave up 1 base, with 4 bases separating them. CDR1 MNHEY and CDR2 SVGAGI come from the germline V gene. The assay was immunoSEQ multiplex PCR, and TCRdb's table has in-frame clones only and misses some. The sample comprises approximately 200,000 clones, about nine tenths of which are singletons, and under 3.5% rests with the top ten. The material was peripheral blood, obtained on day 0 of MenACWY control vaccination. The chain has TRBV6-5 and TRBJ1-6; D uncertain. The clonotype originates from an adult in good health. In nucleotides, the CDR3 is TGTGCCAGCAGTTATGTGTCCTATAATTCACCCCTCCACTTT. This sequence encodes CASSYVSYNSPLHF.